What follows describes a single TCR beta chain. Its antigen is undetermined. There are 12 residues in the CDR3. Germline V lookup: CDR1 SQVTM, CDR2 ANQGSEA. Trimming cost V 3 bases and J 6 bases, with 9 bases left between them. Treatment noted: oral pan-JAK inhibitor, 5-10 mg twice daily. Lesional scalp punch biopsies and peripheral blood were collected from alopecia areata patients. PBMC-derived CD4+ and CD8+ T cells were sorted. The data were taken from a study of CD8+ T cells in alopecia areata. Study summary: Tofacitinib was taken orally by treated patients, and the dose was 5 to 10 mg twice daily.

TCR sequencing used cDNA made by reverse transcription of extracted RNA. TCRdb keeps only in-frame clones here, not all; method: immunoSEQ multiplex PCR. Of hundreds of thousands of clones listed, 55% to 75% are singletons. Whole-study results and caveats: Only one nonresponder was present, which leaves the link between baseline CD8+ expansion and response uncertain.

The material sequenced was CD4+ T cells sorted from blood, taken at week 24, from a patient treated with tofacitinib. J is TRBJ2-1 and V is TRBV29-1; D is uncertain. The TCR sequence derives from a human donor with alopecia areata. CDR3 DNA: TGCAGCGTTGACAGTTCGTTCAATGAGCAGTTCTTC. Its translation is CSVDSSFNEQFF.